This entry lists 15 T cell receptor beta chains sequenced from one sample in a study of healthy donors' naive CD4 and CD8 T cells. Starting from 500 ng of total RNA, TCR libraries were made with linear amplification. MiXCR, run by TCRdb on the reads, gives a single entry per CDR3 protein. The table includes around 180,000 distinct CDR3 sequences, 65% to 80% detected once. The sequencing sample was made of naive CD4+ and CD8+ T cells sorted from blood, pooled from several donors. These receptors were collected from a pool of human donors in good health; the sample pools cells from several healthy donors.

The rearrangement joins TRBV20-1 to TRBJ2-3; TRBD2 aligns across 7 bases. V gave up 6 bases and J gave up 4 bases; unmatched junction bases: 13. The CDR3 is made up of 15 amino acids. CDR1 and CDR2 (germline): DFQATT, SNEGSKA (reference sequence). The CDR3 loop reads CSASWTSSGPDTQYF. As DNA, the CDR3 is TGCAGTGCGAGCTGGACTAGTAGCGGCCCAGATACGCAGTATTTT.

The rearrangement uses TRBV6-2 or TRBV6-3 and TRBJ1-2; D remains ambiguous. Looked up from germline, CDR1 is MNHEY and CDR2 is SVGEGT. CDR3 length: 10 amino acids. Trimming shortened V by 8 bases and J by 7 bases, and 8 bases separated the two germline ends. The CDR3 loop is CASWLGGYTF. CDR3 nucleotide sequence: TGTGCCAGCTGGCTGGGTGGCTACACCTTC.

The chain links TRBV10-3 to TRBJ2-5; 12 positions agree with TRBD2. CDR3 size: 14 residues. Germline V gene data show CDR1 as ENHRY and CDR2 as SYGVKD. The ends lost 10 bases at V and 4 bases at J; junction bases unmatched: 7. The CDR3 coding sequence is TGTGCCACCGACCCGGGACTAGCGGGAGAGACCCAGTACTTC. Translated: CATDPGLAGETQYF.

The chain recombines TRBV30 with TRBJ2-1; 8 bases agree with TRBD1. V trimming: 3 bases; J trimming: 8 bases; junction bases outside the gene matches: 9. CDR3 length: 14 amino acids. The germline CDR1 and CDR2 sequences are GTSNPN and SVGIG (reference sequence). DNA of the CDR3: TGTGCCTGGAGCGTGGCAGGGGGCAAGCATGAGCAGTTCTTC. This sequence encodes CAWSVAGGKHEQFF.

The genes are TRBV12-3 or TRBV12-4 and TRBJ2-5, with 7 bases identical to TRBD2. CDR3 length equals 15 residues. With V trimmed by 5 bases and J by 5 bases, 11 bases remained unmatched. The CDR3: CASSVNGLEVETQYF. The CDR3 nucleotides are TGTGCCAGCAGTGTTAATGGACTAGAAGTGGAGACCCAGTACTTC.

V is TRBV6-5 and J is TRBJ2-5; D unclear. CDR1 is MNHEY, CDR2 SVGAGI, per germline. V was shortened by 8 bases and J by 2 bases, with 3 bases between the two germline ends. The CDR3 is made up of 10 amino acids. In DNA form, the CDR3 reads TGTGCCAGCCTTCAAGAGACCCAGTACTTC. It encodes CASLQETQYF.

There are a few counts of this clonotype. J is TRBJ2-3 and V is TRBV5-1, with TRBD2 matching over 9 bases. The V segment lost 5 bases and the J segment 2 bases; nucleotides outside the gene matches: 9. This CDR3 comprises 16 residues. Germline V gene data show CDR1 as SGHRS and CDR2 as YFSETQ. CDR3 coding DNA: TGCGCCAGCAGACCTCTAGCGGGGAGAAACACAGATACGCAGTATTTT. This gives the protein CASRPLAGRNTDTQYF.

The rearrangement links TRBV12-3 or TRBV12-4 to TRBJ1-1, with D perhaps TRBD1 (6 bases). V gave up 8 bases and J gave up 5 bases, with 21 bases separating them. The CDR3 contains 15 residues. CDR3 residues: CASDAVGGVGTEAFF. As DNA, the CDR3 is TGTGCCAGCGACGCCGTAGGGGGAGTAGGTACTGAAGCTTTCTTT.

The CDR3 DNA follows: TGTGCCAGCAGCCATTCTTTAGCCAAAAACATTCAGTACTTC. It translates to CASSHSLAKNIQYF. The gene calls are TRBV13 and TRBJ2-4, with D hard to call. Trimming stripped 5 bases from V and 0 bases from J, with 8 bases between. The germline V gene encodes CDR1 PRHDT and CDR2 FYEKMQ (reference sequence). The CDR3 has 14 amino acids.

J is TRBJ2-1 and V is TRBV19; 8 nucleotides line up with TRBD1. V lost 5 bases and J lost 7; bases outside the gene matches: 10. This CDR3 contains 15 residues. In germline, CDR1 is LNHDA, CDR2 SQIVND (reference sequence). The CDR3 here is CASSEGTGRLNEQFF. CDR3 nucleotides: TGTGCCAGTAGTGAAGGGACAGGTAGGCTTAATGAGCAGTTCTTC.

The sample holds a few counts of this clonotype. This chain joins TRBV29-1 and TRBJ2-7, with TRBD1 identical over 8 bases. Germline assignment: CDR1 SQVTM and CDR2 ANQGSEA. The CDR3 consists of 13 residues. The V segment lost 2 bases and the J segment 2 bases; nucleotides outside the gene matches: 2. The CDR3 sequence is CSVEKTGAYEQYF. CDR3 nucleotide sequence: TGCAGCGTTGAAAAGACAGGGGCCTACGAGCAGTACTTC.

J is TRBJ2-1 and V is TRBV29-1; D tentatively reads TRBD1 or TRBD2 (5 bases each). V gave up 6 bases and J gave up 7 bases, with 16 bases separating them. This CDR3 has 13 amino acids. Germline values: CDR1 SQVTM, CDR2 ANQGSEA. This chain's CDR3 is CSVPEGDRNEQFF. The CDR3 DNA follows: TGCAGCGTACCTGAGGGCGACAGAAATGAGCAGTTCTTC.

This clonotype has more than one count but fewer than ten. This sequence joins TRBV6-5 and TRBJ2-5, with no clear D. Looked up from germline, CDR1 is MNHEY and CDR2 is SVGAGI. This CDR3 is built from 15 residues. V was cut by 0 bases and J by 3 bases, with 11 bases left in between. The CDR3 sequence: CASSYSGLGKETQYF. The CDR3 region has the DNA TGTGCCAGCAGTTACTCAGGGCTAGGGAAAGAGACCCAGTACTTC.

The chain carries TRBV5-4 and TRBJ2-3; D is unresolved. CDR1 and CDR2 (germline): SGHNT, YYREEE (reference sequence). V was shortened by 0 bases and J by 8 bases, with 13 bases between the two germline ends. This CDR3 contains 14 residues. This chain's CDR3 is CASSLAGEGSTQYF. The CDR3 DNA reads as TGTGCCAGCAGCTTGGCCGGAGAAGGCTCTACGCAGTATTTT.

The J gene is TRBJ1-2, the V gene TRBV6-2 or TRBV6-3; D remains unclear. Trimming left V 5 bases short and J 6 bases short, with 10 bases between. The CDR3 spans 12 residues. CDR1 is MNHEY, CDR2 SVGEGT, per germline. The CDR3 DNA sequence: TGTGCCAGCAGTCCTAATCAGCATGGCTACACCTTC. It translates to CASSPNQHGYTF.